Listed here is a single TCR beta chain. Its matching antigen is unknown. 13 Jbeta primers and 60 Vbeta primers were used for the PCR. Sequencing used immunoSEQ multiplex PCR; TCRdb keeps in-frame clones, though not all of them. Found here are some 170,000 clones, 70% to 90% of them singletons; the top ten hold 1.5% to 2%. This CDR3 is 16 amino acids long. Trimming removed 3 bases at V and 2 bases at J, with 14 bases between. Germline values: CDR1 SNHLY, CDR2 FYNNEI. This entry is derived from a study of cytomegalovirus exposure and HLA in healthy donors. Study-wide results and limits: Associated with cytomegalovirus, according to the listing, were around 160 TCR beta chains. According to an earlier analysis, most TCR beta V segments yielded productive rearrangements about 90% or about 30% of the time. In vitro, three CMV-associated chains proved specific for CMV antigens.

This sequence joins TRBV2 and TRBJ1-5; maybe TRBD1 (6 bases). The source is a woman under 30 in good health and CMV-seronegative. The sample was PBMCs. DNA for the CDR3: TGTGCCAGCAGTGAGTTGACAGGTAGAGGCAATCAGCCCCAGCATTTT. Its translation is CASSELTGRGNQPQHF.